This T cell receptor beta chain is drawn from a study of T cell responses to AZD1222 COVID-19 vaccine. Study-wide background: Second-dose timings of about 4 or about 12 weeks were pooled. Broader study findings: White British people made up most donors, females outnumbered males, and clonal diversity was possibly underestimated. Dominant at 160-218 and 743-854, vaccine-associated CD4 TCRs also spanned spike. The breadth and depth of Spike-specific TCRs increased once two AZD1222 doses had been given.

Looked up from germline, CDR1 is SGHRS and CDR2 is YFSETQ. The CDR3 runs to 15 residues. With 5 bases clipped from V and 0 bases from J, the junction kept 7 bases outside the gene matches. Concerning this clone itself: As yet, its antigen is unknown.

Here immunoSEQ multiplex PCR was the method, and the copy in TCRdb shows in-frame clones only, minus some. This sample has approximately 74,000 clones, with 86% found just once. This receptor was obtained from an adult in good health. This sample comprised peripheral blood, obtained on day 0 of AZD1222 vaccination. The genes are TRBV5-1 and TRBJ2-7, with 8 positions matching TRBD1. In DNA, the CDR3 is TGCGCCAGCAGACTAGGACAGGGTGTCTCCTACGAGCAGTACTTC. Its translation is CASRLGQGVSYEQYF.